The entry that follows covers one T cell receptor beta chain sequence. This entry belongs to a study of blood T cell repertoires in COVID-19. CDR3 length: 18 amino acids. The V end lost 7 bases, the J end lost 1 base, and 25 bases lay between the germline ends. The germline V gene encodes CDR1 MDHEN and CDR2 SYDVKM. Original handling: Quantification of nucleated cells was approximated via reference gene primer amplification. Assay used: immunoSEQ multiplex PCR; TCRdb lists only in-frame clones, some missing. V and J calls and clone size are those listed in that table; D and trimming were worked out from the DNA. The profile shows around 50,000 clones, roughly 83% of them singletons.

Sequenced material: peripheral blood. The genes are TRBV28 and TRBJ1-1, with a possible D match to TRBD1 (6 bases). The receptor's source is a human donor in a cohort sampled during active COVID-19. The CDR3 DNA follows: TGTGCCAGCACCCCCAGGGGCCTCGGACGGACAAAGAACACTGAAGCTTTCTTT. It yields the protein CASTPRGLGRTKNTEAFF.